These 4 T cell receptor beta chains share one sample of origin, sequenced in a study. TCRdb processed the 5' RACE reads anew with MiXCR; each CDR3 protein has one entry. The sample contains over 25,000 distinct CDR3 sequences, 20% to 30% of which appear only once. Sequencing used naive CD4+ T cells sorted from a lymph node. Specified subset: naive CD4+ T cells, CD4+CD45RA+CD25-. These TCRs come from a female donor with breast cancer.

DNA of the CDR3: TGTGCCAGCAGCTCTCACAGGAACACAGATACGCAGTATTTT. This gives the protein CASSSHRNTDTQYF. The V call is TRBV11-3, the J call TRBJ2-3, with a possible D match to TRBD1 (5 bases). CDR1 is SGHNT and CDR2 is YENEEA in the germline V gene. Trimming left V 4 bases short and J 2 bases short, with 10 bases between. This CDR3 comprises 14 residues.

Turning to this clonotype: No conserved phenylalanine or tryptophan ends this CDR3, so it is likely a read error. The chain uses TRBV2 and TRBJ2-3; TRBD1 agrees at 11 bases. CDR1 SNHLY and CDR2 FYNNEI come from the germline V gene. With V trimmed by 11 bases and J by 10 bases, 14 bases remained unmatched. The CDR3 contains 14 residues. CDR3 DNA sequence: TGTGCCGGAGCGGAGGACAGGGGGCTCTTTCCGCAGTATCTT. This gives the protein CAGAEDRGLFPQYL.

This clonotype was observed a few times. The chain couples TRBV6-2 or TRBV6-3 to TRBJ2-7; 8 bases line up with TRBD2. The CDR3 covers 16 residues. Germline loops: CDR1 MNHEY, CDR2 SVGEGT. V was clipped by 0 bases and J by 4 bases; unmatched bases: 8. The CDR3 loop is CASSYSNAGGVYEQYF. The CDR3 region has the DNA TGTGCCAGCAGTTACTCGAACGCGGGAGGCGTTTACGAGCAGTACTTC.

This clonotype has ten or more counts. This sequence joins TRBV4-1 and TRBJ1-4; 11 positions match TRBD1. The germline CDR1 and CDR2 sequences are MGHRA and YSYEKL. V shed 4 bases and J 8 bases; nucleotides not matched to a gene: 3. The CDR3 totals 14 residues. The CDR3 coding sequence is TGCGCCAGCAGCCGGACAGGGGGCGCAGAAAAACTGTTTTTT. As protein: CASSRTGGAEKLFF.